Each of the 8 T cell receptor beta chains below was sequenced from the same sample in a study of radiation and T cells in renal cell carcinoma. Described time point: blood 2 weeks post-SBRT. Regarding treatment: 15 Gy SBRT to primary tumor, nephrectomy 4 weeks later. TCRdb's table, derived via immunoSEQ multiplex PCR, lists solely in-frame clones and lacks some. The sample contains more than 95,000 clones, about four fifths of which appear only once. Specimen: blood, collected from a patient whose treatment included radiotherapy and nephrectomy. All receptors derive from a man aged 50-59 years with renal cell carcinoma.

The V and J genes are TRBV18 and TRBJ2-7; 11 nucleotides align to TRBD1. This CDR3 contains 16 residues. Germline V lookup: CDR1 KGHSH, CDR2 LQKENI. V was clipped by 0 bases and J by 4 bases; unmatched bases: 5. The CDR3, as DNA: TGTGCCAGCTCACCACCGGGGGGACAGGGGGTGTACGAGCAGTACTTC. Translated, it gives CASSPPGGQGVYEQYF.

V usage is TRBV2 and J usage is TRBJ2-3; TRBD1 matches 9 bases. The germline CDR1 and CDR2 sequences are SNHLY and FYNNEI. With 5 bases clipped from V and 2 bases from J, the junction kept 8 bases outside the gene matches. The CDR3 is 16 amino acids. The CDR3 DNA sequence: TGTGCCAGCAGTTATACCGGGACAGGGTACACAGATACGCAGTATTTT. Protein sequence: CASSYTGTGYTDTQYF. The variable domain in full, with the rest retrieved from reference TRBV2 and TRBJ2-3, is EPEVTQTPSHQVTQMGQEVILRCVPISNHLYFYWYRQILGQKVEFLVSFYNNEISEKSEIFDDQFSVERPDGSNFTLKIRSTKLEDSAMYFCASSYTGTGYTDTQYFGPGTRLTVL.

The chain combines TRBV7-3 with TRBJ2-3; tentative D call: TRBD2 (5 bases). The CDR3 is 13 amino acids. Per germline, CDR1 SGHTA and CDR2 FQGTGA. The ends were cut back, 5 bases at V and 3 bases at J, with 9 bases in the middle. The CDR3 DNA follows: TGTGCCAGCAGCCTCCCGGGGACAGATACGCAGTATTTT. It is translated as CASSLPGTDTQYF.

This clone was counted a single time. Other DNA sequences within the sample encode an identical CDR3. The chain recombines TRBV18 with TRBJ2-5, with unresolved D. V lost 2 bases, J lost 4 bases, and 2 bases lay in between. This CDR3 region has 11 residues. The germline V gene has CDR1 KGHSH and CDR2 LQKENI. Here the CDR3 DNA reads TGTGCCAGCTCACCAGGAGAGACCCAGTACTTC. Its protein is CASSPGETQYF.

The J gene is TRBJ1-2, the V gene TRBV27; D remains ambiguous. From germline, CDR1 is MNHEY and CDR2 SMNVEV (reference sequence). V was trimmed by 5 bases and J by 5 bases, leaving 18 bases between them. This CDR3 is built from 15 residues. CDR3 amino acids: CASSPSGRARYGYTF. CDR3 bases: TGTGCCAGCAGTCCGTCGGGGAGGGCTCGTTATGGCTACACCTTC.

The CDR3 here is CASSFPTGELFF. The CDR3 bases are TGTGCCAGCAGTTTCCCCACCGGGGAGCTGTTTTTT. The V gene is TRBV28, the J gene TRBJ2-2; D gene ambiguous. Trimming removed 3 bases from V and 4 bases from J, with 3 bases in between. This CDR3 has 12 residues. The V gene's germline CDR1 is MDHEN and CDR2 SYDVKM.

The J gene is TRBJ2-3, the V gene TRBV27; D is ambiguous. The V gene lost 5 bases and the J gene lost 4 bases, with 13 bases spanning the gap. Germline CDR1 and CDR2: MNHEY and SMNVEV (reference sequence). The CDR3 is 14 amino acids. DNA of the CDR3: TGTGCCAGCAGTCCATCCCCAACCTCAGATACGCAGTATTTT. Translating gives CASSPSPTSDTQYF.

The V call is TRBV5-1, the J call TRBJ2-2, with 7 bases matching TRBD1. Germline V gene sequence: CDR1 SGHRS, CDR2 YFSETQ. V was pared by 0 bases and J by 3 bases, with 5 bases of the junction left unmatched. The CDR3 is made up of 16 amino acids. CDR3 nucleotides: TGCGCCAGCAGCTTGGAGGGGGCATGGGACACCGGGGAGCTGTTTTTT. It is translated as CASSLEGAWDTGELFF.